Sequencing of this T cell receptor (beta chain) was carried out in a study of blood T cell repertoires in COVID-19. Study-wide background: Both acute and convalescent COVID-19 samples were obtained from the United States, Italy and Spain. PBMCs, B-cell-depleted T cells, or T cells provided the cDNA or gDNA that made up the material.

Original handling: Amplification with reference gene primers provided the estimates of nucleated cell counts. Clones were sequenced by immunoSEQ multiplex PCR, and TCRdb holds only the in-frame ones, with some missing. V and J calls and clone size follow that table, whereas D and trimming were derived from the DNA. The table records roughly 29,000 clones, 87% of them present only once. Trimming left V 2 bases short and J 0 bases short, with 11 bases between. Germline CDR1 SGHTA, CDR2 FQGNSA. The CDR3 spans 15 residues. This chain links TRBV7-2 with TRBJ2-7, with TRBD1 as a possible D gene (6 bases). Sequences were obtained from peripheral blood. The sequence derives from a human donor in a cohort sampled during active COVID-19. In DNA form, the CDR3 reads TGTGCCAGCAGCTTAAAGCCAGGGGCCTCCTACGAGCAGTACTTC. Translation gives CASSLKPGASYEQYF. The full variable domain, in which reference TRBV7-2 and TRBJ2-7 provide the parts outside the CDR3, is GAGVSQSPSNKVTEKGKDVELRCDPISGHTALYWYRQSLGQGLEFLIYFQGNSAPDKSGLPSDRFSAERTGGSVSTLTIQRTQQEDSAVYLCASSLKPGASYEQYFGPGTRLTVT.